This entry lists 18 T cell receptor beta chains sequenced from one sample in a study of blood T cell repertoires in COVID-19. Only in-frame clones appear in the TCRdb table, and some are missing; sequencing was by immunoSEQ multiplex PCR. The top ten clones hold 7.8% of a sample with fewer than 350,000 clones, around 87% of them seen once. Sequencing was done on a sample of peripheral blood. The receptor set was obtained from a woman aged 45-65 years who had recovered from COVID-19.

This chain joins TRBV6-2 or TRBV6-3 and TRBJ1-6, with D perhaps TRBD1 (5 bases). The CDR3 consists of 13 residues. Germline V gene data show CDR1 as MNHEY and CDR2 as SVGEGT. The ends were cut back, 8 bases at V and 10 bases at J, with 15 bases in the middle. This CDR3 is CASGRTGLSPLHF. As DNA, the CDR3 is TGTGCCAGCGGCCGAACAGGATTATCACCCCTCCACTTT.

The V gene is TRBV20-1, the J gene TRBJ1-2; D not certain. Germline V lookup: CDR1 DFQATT, CDR2 SNEGSKA (reference sequence). The CDR3 spans 14 residues. Trimming cost V 3 bases and J 4 bases, with 15 bases left between them. In DNA, the CDR3 is TGCAGTGCTAGTGGCGGGTCCCACCCCTATGGCTACACCTTC. This sequence encodes CSASGGSHPYGYTF.

The rearrangement links TRBV9 to TRBJ1-1; the D is unclear. The length of the CDR3 is 14 residues. Germline values: CDR1 SGDLS, CDR2 YYNGEE. Deletions cut 4 bases from V and 6 bases from J, with 16 bases between. In DNA, the CDR3 is TGTGCCAGCAGCCGGCGGTTGGATGACGCTGAAGCTTTCTTT. Its protein is CASSRRLDDAEAFF. Filled out from reference TRBV9 and TRBJ1-1, the complete variable domain reads DSGVTQTPKHLITATGQRVTLRCSPRSGDLSVYWYQQSLDQGLQFLIQYYNGEERAKGNILERFSAQQFPDLHSELNLSSLELGDSALYFCASSRRLDDAEAFFGQGTRLTVV.

The chain carries TRBV4-3 and TRBJ2-2, with D possibly being TRBD2 (6 bases). Trimming removed 0 bases at V and 3 bases at J, with 14 bases between. The germline V gene encodes CDR1 LGHNA and CDR2 YSLEER. The CDR3 has 17 amino acids. The CDR3 reads CASSQEVGEVYTGELFF. DNA of the CDR3: TGCGCCAGCAGCCAAGAAGTGGGGGAGGTTTACACCGGGGAGCTGTTTTTT.

In nucleotides, the CDR3 is TGCGCCAGCAGCCTAAGGACAGGGGCCTCCGAGCAGTACTTC. Translation gives CASSLRTGASEQYF. The gene calls are TRBV5-1 and TRBJ2-7, with 9 bases lining up with TRBD1. Germline trimming cut 4 bases from V and 6 bases from J; bases unmatched to any gene: 8. The CDR3 length is 14 residues. The V gene's germline CDR1 is SGHRS and CDR2 YFSETQ.

This clone appeared a few times. This rearrangement joins TRBV3-1 (or the pseudogene TRBV3-2) to TRBJ1-5, with no clear D. V was cut by 0 bases and J by 1 base, with 7 bases left in between. The CDR3 sequence is 15 residues long. The germline CDR1 and CDR2 sequences are LGHDT and YNNKEL (reference sequence). CDR3 sequence reads: CASSQDTVSNQPQHF. In DNA form, the CDR3 reads TGTGCCAGCAGCCAAGATACAGTCAGCAATCAGCCCCAGCATTTT.

This CDR3 reads CASSDSQGPYNEQFF. In nucleotides, the CDR3 is TGTGCCAGCAGTGACTCTCAGGGCCCATACAATGAGCAGTTCTTC. The genes are TRBV6-4 and TRBJ2-1, with a tentative D call TRBD1 (5 bases). The CDR3 totals 15 residues. The germline gives CDR1 MRHNA, CDR2 SNTAGT. Trimming took off 0 bases at V and 4 bases at J, with 10 bases between the two ends.

The genes are TRBV7-2 and TRBJ2-7; 9 nucleotides match TRBD2. Germline CDR1 and CDR2: SGHTA and FQGNSA. The junction had 17 bases not matched to a gene; V was cut back by 5 bases and J by 6 bases. The CDR3 spans 17 residues. The CDR3, as DNA: TGTGCCAGCAGCCCTCTTGGGGCTAGCGGGATCGGGGGCGAGCAGTACTTC. Protein product: CASSPLGASGIGGEQYF.

The chain carries TRBV7-2 and TRBJ2-2; 10 bases map to TRBD1. The germline V gene encodes CDR1 SGHTA and CDR2 FQGNSA. The CDR3 has 17 residues. V trimming: 3 bases; J trimming: 6 bases; junction bases outside the gene matches: 10. This CDR3 is CASSLRVGQGLPGELFF. In nucleotides, the CDR3 is TGTGCCAGCAGCTTGAGGGTGGGACAGGGGCTACCCGGGGAGCTGTTTTTT.

The rearrangement links TRBV5-4 to TRBJ2-2, with D possibly matching TRBD2 (6 bases). This CDR3 has 18 residues. V was trimmed by 0 bases and J by 2 bases, leaving 17 bases between them. Germline V gene sequence: CDR1 SGHNT, CDR2 YYREEE (reference sequence). The CDR3 reads CASSLDLWRAVNTGELFF. CDR3 nucleotide sequence: TGTGCCAGCAGCTTGGATCTGTGGAGGGCAGTAAACACCGGGGAGCTGTTTTTT.

V usage is TRBV9 and J usage is TRBJ2-2; D uncertain. The CDR3 spans 14 residues. The germline V gene encodes CDR1 SGDLS and CDR2 YYNGEE. V lost 4 bases and J lost 2, with 9 bases in between. CDR3 nucleotides: TGTGCCAGCAGCACCCCTACTAACACCGGGGAGCTGTTTTTT. Its translation is CASSTPTNTGELFF. The entire variable domain, with the rest obtained from reference TRBV9 and TRBJ2-2, is as follows: DSGVTQTPKHLITATGQRVTLRCSPRSGDLSVYWYQQSLDQGLQFLIQYYNGEERAKGNILERFSAQQFPDLHSELNLSSLELGDSALYFCASSTPTNTGELFFGEGSRLTVL.

The chain uses TRBV7-6 and TRBJ2-1, with D tentatively TRBD1 (6 bases). Per the germline V gene, CDR1 is SGHVS and CDR2 is FNYEAQ. The CDR3 extends over 16 amino acids. V was shortened by 5 bases and J by 4 bases, with 18 bases between the two germline ends. CDR3: CASSLPAQGPYNEQFF. For the CDR3, the DNA is TGTGCCAGCAGCCTTCCAGCACAGGGTCCGTACAATGAGCAGTTCTTC.

The chain links TRBV28 to TRBJ1-6; D possibly corresponds to TRBD1 (5 bases). Germline values: CDR1 MDHEN, CDR2 SYDVKM. This CDR3 has 14 residues. The V and J ends lost 3 bases and 10 bases respectively, with 13 bases between them. This CDR3 is CASSLWRGESPLHF. The CDR3 DNA reads as TGTGCCAGCAGTTTGTGGAGGGGAGAATCACCCCTCCACTTT.

The table lists this clone with a count of one. The J gene is TRBJ2-7, the V gene TRBV6-5; TRBD1 might be the D (6 bases). V shed 5 bases and J shed 2 bases, with 13 bases lying between them. The CDR3 totals 14 residues. Germline CDR1 reads MNHEY; CDR2 reads SVGAGI. For the CDR3, the DNA is TGTGCCAGCAGTAACGACAGGTTCCCCTACGAGCAGTACTTC. This encodes CASSNDRFPYEQYF.

The sample holds a few counts of this clone. The chain has TRBV5-5 and TRBJ1-5; the D gene is possibly TRBD1 (6 bases). With 3 bases removed from V and 5 bases from J, the gap between germline ends came to 9 bases. The CDR3 sequence is 13 residues long. The germline V gene has CDR1 SGHKS and CDR2 YYEKEE (reference sequence). CDR3 region: CASSWDTDQPQHF. CDR3 sequence (DNA): TGTGCCAGCAGCTGGGACACCGATCAGCCCCAGCATTTT. Full variable domain (rest looked up from reference TRBV5-5 and TRBJ1-5): DAGVTQSPTHLIKTRGQQVTLRCSPISGHKSVSWYQQVLGQGPQFIFQYYEKEERGRGNFPDRFSARQFPNYSSELNVNALLLGDSALYLCASSWDTDQPQHFGDGTRLSIL.

The J gene is TRBJ1-5, the V gene TRBV30; 7 bases are a match to TRBD1. CDR1 and CDR2 from the germline V gene are GTSNPN and SVGIG (reference sequence). The CDR3 has 19 residues. J was trimmed by 0 bases and V by 3 bases; bases with no gene match: 17. The CDR3 sequence is CAWSGLRQGRSNSNQPQHF. Here the CDR3 DNA reads TGTGCCTGGAGCGGTCTCCGACAGGGTCGATCAAATAGCAATCAGCCCCAGCATTTT.

This clone was found once. The gene calls are TRBV24-1 and TRBJ2-3, with TRBD1 as a possible D gene (6 bases). CDR1 KGHDR and CDR2 SFDVKD come from the germline V gene. V lost 8 bases and J lost 5, with 13 bases in between. This CDR3 region has 13 residues. The CDR3 sequence: CATTQGGEDTQYF. The CDR3 coding sequence is TGTGCCACCACCCAAGGGGGAGAAGATACGCAGTATTTT.

J is TRBJ2-1 and V is TRBV27; 7 positions match TRBD1. Trimming took 6 bases from V and 8 from J; bases not matched to a gene: 16. CDR3 size: 16 residues. Looked up from germline, CDR1 is MNHEY and CDR2 is SMNVEV (reference sequence). CDR3 nucleotides: TGTGCCAGCAGCGACTTGACAGGGTTGGGAAGGGATGAGCAGTTCTTC. Its protein is CASSDLTGLGRDEQFF.